What follows describes a single T cell receptor beta chain. Ten or more counts support this clonotype. The antigen this receptor binds is unknown. Base qualities are not recorded, but no much larger clone differs from it by a single base. V is cut back by 3 bases and J by 4 bases, with 5 bases in the junction unmatched. The CDR3 contains 15 residues, cysteine and phenylalanine counted. Of the read, only the CDR3 DNA is kept; its 45 bases are in frame from base 1. CDR1 and CDR2 are drawn from the germline V gene: SGHRS, YFSETQ. The data are from a study of neurological immune-mediated disorders (dated by TCRdb to between 2018 and 2021). Notes on the research overall: Among the approximately 35 multiple sclerosis patients, roughly 31 had relapsing-remitting MS and 3 had secondary progressive MS. The study compared peripheral blood TCR-beta repertoires of HTLV-I-associated myelopathy (HAM/TSP) patients, multiple sclerosis patients and healthy controls using UMI-based sequencing. Alongside PBMC samples, the set of 106 TCR-beta libraries contained longitudinal samples, technical triplicates, and paired CD4+ and CD8+ T-cell subsets that had been sorted. Longitudinal HAM/TSP and healthy donors were sampled at 3 time-points each (about 3-45 month intervals). The cohort included about 70 subjects: approximately 14 with HAM/TSP, about 34 with multiple sclerosis, and around 20 healthy controls.

To synthesize cDNA, template-switch 5'RACE was performed with a primer carrying a 10-nucleotide random unique molecular identifier so that each TCR transcript was tagged. Every sequencing run covered 15-18 subjects and yielded more than 170 million TCR-beta sequences. Total RNA was extracted with the RNeasy kit. The KAPA Real-time Library Amplification kit was used to amplify TCR-beta VDJ regions with primers targeting the TCR constant region and the 5'RACE anchor. Sample indexes and Illumina adaptors were added in a first PCR, after which library yield was increased in a second PCR. After Ampure bead purification, the TCR product of roughly 650 bp was size-selected on a 2% E-gel SizeSelection system. Before pooling, libraries had their quality checked on a Bioanalyzer, their concentration measured with Qubit, and their quantity determined with the Kapa Library Quantification kit. An Illumina HiSeq 2500 sequenced the libraries paired-end 2 x 150 bp. To increase sequence diversity, roughly 24-32% phiX was spiked into each library pool. Per the source publication's procedure: Quality-filtered reads were processed with the UMI-based MiGEC pipeline, and over 90% of raw TCR sequences were removed by the MiGEC pipeline during error correction. IMGT germline references were used for aligning VDJ genes, and each clonotype was defined as a unique CDR3 amino acid sequence together with its V-J genes. VDJtools evaluated clonal expansion, Shannon diversity and CDR3 relatedness (CalcPairwiseDistances, ClusterSamples); CLCbio workbench built phylogenetic trees. Using coefficient-of-variation modelling across technical triplicates, the study counted a clone as expanded if it had at least 8 unique UMIs. TCRdb's own reprocessing of the public reads used fastp at Q25 and MiXCR and kept productive beta chains. Entries are consolidated by CDR3 protein sequence, retaining the most common genes and DNA. Here the V and J calls rest on TCRdb's processing, not on the authors' analysis. The sample records about 80,000 distinct CDR3 sequences, almost 6% of which are singletons. Clones ranked in the top ten supply 7.9% of the sample.

Overall study results and their limits: The highest TCR clonal expansion was observed in HAM/TSP patients, whereas the lowest was observed in MS patients, even when compared with healthy controls. The MS cluster was not associated with any clinical or MRI features, and the authors stated that larger cohorts are needed. Across subjects, expanded clones never shared an identical CDR3 amino acid sequence, which suggests that the TCR-beta repertoires in every group were private. Repertoires from 18 of 34 MS patients were grouped by phylogenetic analysis into a cluster of related CDR3 sequences, suggesting a possible repertoire-level signature.

Explained via the paper, the time point label denotes: longitudinal time-point 2. Libraries from unsorted PBMCs were made from 2 million PBMCs kept in RNAlater at -80 degrees C until RNA extraction. The multiple sclerosis patients were enrolled in a US clinical protocol that used magnetic resonance imaging to evaluate disease progression. PBMCs were separated from peripheral blood using Ficoll-Hypaque density gradient centrifugation and then cryopreserved in liquid nitrogen. The receptor's source is a woman aged 60-75 years with multiple sclerosis. Rearrangement joined TRBV5-1 to TRBJ1-1; 11 of the junction bases match TRBD1. Sequencing was carried out using PBMCs. The CDR3 reads CASSSPGTGGTEAFF. The sequenced DNA is TGCGCCAGCAGCTCCCCCGGGACAGGGGGCACTGAAGCTTTCTTT.